Listed here are 15 T cell receptor beta chains from one sample, sequenced in a study of beta chain features in type 1 diabetes. Reverse transcribing all isolated RNA meant expressed TCRB transcripts were sequenced. The table came from immunoSEQ multiplex PCR; TCRdb's copy has only in-frame clones and leaves some out. The sample has 250,000 or so clones; 25% to 35% are singletons. Material: central memory CD4+ T cells from blood. The receptors originated from a man aged 30 to 45 in good health.

Comments on this clone: The sample has other DNA sequences that encode this CDR3 too. V and J are TRBV18 and TRBJ1-2, with 9 bases lining up with TRBD1. Germline lookup yields CDR1 KGHSH and CDR2 LQKENI. This CDR3 is 14 amino acids long. With V trimmed by 3 bases and J by 8 bases, 7 bases remained unmatched. CDR3 sequence: CASSPGTGPRGYTF. Here the CDR3 DNA reads TGTGCCAGCTCACCCGGGACAGGGCCTCGGGGCTACACCTTC.

The rearrangement joins TRBV7-2 to TRBJ2-1; TRBD2 agrees at 11 bases. The CDR3 totals 16 residues. With 5 bases clipped from V and 6 bases from J, the junction kept 9 bases outside the gene matches. Germline CDR1 is SGHTA and CDR2 is FQGNSA. CDR3 nucleotide sequence: TGTGCCAGCAGCCCTTCCGGGACTAGCGGTCTCAATGAGCAGTTCTTC. This sequence encodes CASSPSGTSGLNEQFF.

At least ten counts were recorded for this clone. The chain couples TRBV18 to TRBJ2-3; D gene ambiguous. Trimming cost V 3 bases and J 0 bases, with 13 bases left between them. The CDR3 is 16 residues long. Germline CDR1 is KGHSH and CDR2 is LQKENI. CDR3 residues: CASSPAQSRSTDTQYF. In nucleotides, the CDR3 is TGTGCCAGCTCACCGGCGCAGTCGCGTAGCACAGATACGCAGTATTTT.

The V and J genes are TRBV7-9 and TRBJ2-2; D is ambiguous. Deletions cut 5 bases from V and 1 base from J, with 5 bases between. CDR3 size: 13 residues. In germline, CDR1 is SEHNR, CDR2 FQNEAQ (reference sequence). CDR3 sequence (DNA): TGTGCCAGCAGCCGGCAGAACACCGGGGAGCTGTTTTTT. As protein: CASSRQNTGELFF.

This clone was seen at least ten times. V is TRBV14 and J is TRBJ2-1; 8 positions match TRBD1. Losses at the gene ends were 4 bases for V and 7 bases for J; bases not matched to a gene: 6. This CDR3 comprises 14 residues. In germline, CDR1 is SGHDN, CDR2 FVKESK. The CDR3 coding sequence is TGTGCCAGCAGCCTATTGGGACAGGTGAATGAGCAGTTCTTC. Its protein is CASSLLGQVNEQFF.

This clone is deemed hyperexpanded. The same CDR3 can be traced to other DNA sequences in this sample. The CDR3 DNA follows: TGTGCCAGCTCACCAAGCCGGGACAGGGACAATGAGCAGTTCTTC. It encodes CASSPSRDRDNEQFF. The rearrangement links TRBV18 to TRBJ2-1; 9 bases line up with TRBD1. V shed 2 bases and J 5 bases; nucleotides not matched to a gene: 4. CDR3 length equals 15 residues. The germline V gene encodes CDR1 KGHSH and CDR2 LQKENI.

In its sample, this clone was seen a few times. This chain joins TRBV5-1 and TRBJ2-5, with D uncertain. CDR3 length equals 14 residues. V lost 4 bases, J lost 0 bases, and 10 bases lay in between. CDR1 and CDR2 from the germline V gene are SGHRS and YFSETQ. CDR3 sequence (DNA): TGCGCCAGCAGCCCCCTAGGGCACCAAGAGACCCAGTACTTC. Translated: CASSPLGHQETQYF.

The chain combines TRBV7-2 with TRBJ2-2; possibly TRBD2 for D (6 bases). Germline V gives CDR1 SGHTA, CDR2 FQGNSA. The V gene lost 6 bases and the J gene lost 0 bases, with 11 bases spanning the gap. The CDR3 runs to 15 residues. CDR3: CASRTGTSNTGELFF. The CDR3 nucleotides are TGTGCCAGCAGAACCGGGACTTCGAACACCGGGGAGCTGTTTTTT.

The rearrangement uses TRBV7-2 and TRBJ2-5, with a weak D call TRBD1 (6 bases). This CDR3 contains 13 residues. V lost 5 bases to trimming and J lost 5 bases, with 12 bases between them. Germline CDR1 reads SGHTA; CDR2 reads FQGNSA. The CDR3 nucleotides are TGTGCCAGCAGCCCTTATAGGGGGGAGACCCAGTACTTC. Translating it yields CASSPYRGETQYF. Using reference TRBV7-2 and TRBJ2-5 for the parts outside the CDR3, the full variable domain is GAGVSQSPSNKVTEKGKDVELRCDPISGHTALYWYRQSLGQGLEFLIYFQGNSAPDKSGLPSDRFSAERTGGSVSTLTIQRTQQEDSAVYLCASSPYRGETQYFGPGTRLLVL.

The chain links TRBV18 to TRBJ2-7; no firm D call. This CDR3 region has 14 residues. The V end was cut by 2 bases, the J end by 6 bases, with 14 bases between. Germline CDR1 and CDR2: KGHSH and LQKENI. DNA for the CDR3: TGTGCCAGCTCACCAGTGACACCGCCCAGCGAGCAGTACTTC. Amino acid sequence: CASSPVTPPSEQYF.

This clone appeared many times. V gene TRBV5-6 combines with J gene TRBJ2-2, with 12 bases aligning to TRBD2. This CDR3 region has 19 residues. Per the germline V gene, CDR1 is SGHDT and CDR2 is YYEEEE. The ends lost 4 bases at V and 0 bases at J; junction bases unmatched: 10. CDR3 in amino acids: CASSLRTSGINPNTGELFF. The CDR3, as DNA: TGTGCCAGCAGCCTTCGGACTAGCGGGATAAACCCGAACACCGGGGAGCTGTTTTTT.

V usage is TRBV7-2 and J usage is TRBJ2-3; 8 bases are a match to TRBD1. Trimming cost V 8 bases and J 3 bases; bases outside gene matches: 7. Germline V gene sequence: CDR1 SGHTA, CDR2 FQGNSA. This CDR3 spans 14 amino acids. The CDR3 nucleotides are TGTGCCAGCGGTCGAAGGACAGGGACAGATACGCAGTATTTT. Protein product: CASGRRTGTDTQYF.

This clone has more than one count but fewer than ten. The rearrangement uses TRBV18 and TRBJ2-7, with 11 positions matching TRBD1. The CDR3 extends over 14 amino acids. J gave up 7 bases and V 6 bases, and 8 bases lay outside the gene matches. Germline V lookup: CDR1 KGHSH, CDR2 LQKENI. The CDR3 DNA reads TGTGCCAGCTCTTCCGGACAGGGGGCCCGGGAGCAGTACTTC. Amino acids: CASSSGQGAREQYF.

The chain's CDR3 is CAWSVEGGASETQYF. The CDR3, as DNA: TGTGCCTGGAGTGTAGAGGGGGGGGCTTCAGAGACCCAGTACTTC. The genes are TRBV30 and TRBJ2-5; the D gene is possibly TRBD2 (7 bases). CDR3 size: 15 residues. Per the germline V gene, CDR1 is GTSNPN and CDR2 is SVGIG (reference sequence). V shed 0 bases and J shed 4 bases, with 15 bases lying between them.

This clone was detected a few times. The V call is TRBV7-2, the J call TRBJ2-3; no definite D call. CDR1 and CDR2 (germline): SGHTA, FQGNSA. The CDR3 sequence is 13 residues long. Trimming removed 9 bases from V and 2 bases from J, with 12 bases in between. CDR3 nucleotide sequence: TGTGCCAGTCAAGACGGAAACACAGATACGCAGTATTTT. This translates into CASQDGNTDTQYF.